This T cell receptor (beta chain) was identified during a study of T cells in Graves' hyperthyroidism and ophthalmopathy. Study results and caveats: A model using 13 V-J features told ophthalmopathy apart from stable hyperthyroidism.

Fresh 10 ml peripheral blood yielded PBMCs. CDR3 length: 14 residues. V lost 6 bases and J lost 8, with 17 bases in between. Authors of the study amplified TCR beta CDR3 regions from RNA transcripts. When the TCR CDR3 underwent first-round RT-PCR, the HTBI primer set was used. MiXCR was run by TCRdb on the multiplex PCR reads, yielding one entry per CDR3 protein. The repertoire holds 200,000 to 300,000 distinct CDR3 sequences, with 24% as singletons. In this sample, this clonotype turned up many times. The antigen is unknown. This rearrangement joins TRBV12-3 or TRBV12-4 to TRBJ2-4, with D perhaps TRBD1 or TRBD2 (6 bases each). The sequence came from a woman in her thirties or forties with Graves' ophthalmopathy. The specimen sequenced was blood. CDR3 in amino acids: CASSPQGGAHIQYF. CDR3 DNA sequence: TGTGCCAGCAGCCCACAGGGCGGGGCGCACATTCAGTACTTC.